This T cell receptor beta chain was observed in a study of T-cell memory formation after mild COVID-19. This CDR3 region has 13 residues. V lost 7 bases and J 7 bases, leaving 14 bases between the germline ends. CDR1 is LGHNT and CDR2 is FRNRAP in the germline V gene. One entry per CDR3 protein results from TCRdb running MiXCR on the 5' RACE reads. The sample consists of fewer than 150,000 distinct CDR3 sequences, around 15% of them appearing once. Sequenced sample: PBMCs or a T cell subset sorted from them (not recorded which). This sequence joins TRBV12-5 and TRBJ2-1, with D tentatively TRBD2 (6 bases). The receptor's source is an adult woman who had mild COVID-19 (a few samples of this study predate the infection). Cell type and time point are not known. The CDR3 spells CASATLGGNEQFF. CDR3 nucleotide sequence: TGTGCTAGTGCCACTTTGGGGGGTAATGAGCAGTTCTTC.